What follows are 18 T cell receptor beta chains derived from one specimen sequenced in a study of blood T cell repertoires in COVID-19. Data came from immunoSEQ multiplex PCR; TCRdb stores just in-frame clones and leaves some out. Of hundreds of thousands of clones listed, roughly 90% are singletons. The sequenced sample consisted of peripheral blood. These receptor sequences come from a woman in her 30s with acute or convalescent COVID-19.

V gene TRBV30 combines with J gene TRBJ2-7; 9 nucleotides agree with TRBD2. CDR3 length: 16 residues. Per the germline V gene, CDR1 is GTSNPN and CDR2 is SVGIG (reference sequence). V lost 3 bases and J lost 6; bases outside the gene matches: 15. CDR3: CAWSPLPAGGFGEQYF. The CDR3 DNA sequence: TGTGCCTGGAGCCCCCTCCCAGCGGGGGGTTTCGGCGAGCAGTACTTC.

This chain connects TRBV6-2 or TRBV6-3 to TRBJ1-5, with D uncertain. This CDR3 is built from 14 residues. CDR1 is MNHEY, CDR2 SVGEGT, per germline. The V and J ends lost 4 bases and 4 bases respectively, with 11 bases between them. This CDR3 is CASSWSGENQPQHF. The CDR3 nucleotides read TGTGCCAGCAGTTGGTCAGGCGAGAATCAGCCCCAGCATTTT.

Turning to this clone: The sample holds other DNA sequences that translate to the same CDR3. The rearrangement joins TRBV5-4 to TRBJ1-6, with TRBD1 matching over 9 bases. The CDR3 covers 14 residues. Losses at the gene ends were 4 bases for V and 8 bases for J; bases not matched to a gene: 4. Germline assignment: CDR1 SGHNT and CDR2 YYREEE (reference sequence). The CDR3 region has the DNA TGTGCCAGCAGCAAGGACAGGGGAGATTCACCCCTCCACTTT. Translating it yields CASSKDRGDSPLHF.

The chain has TRBV5-6 and TRBJ1-6; maybe TRBD1 (6 bases). V dropped 3 bases and J dropped 3 bases, with 10 bases sitting between them. Germline loops: CDR1 SGHDT, CDR2 YYEEEE. This CDR3 contains 15 residues. The CDR3 coding sequence is TGTGCCAGCAGCTCAAGGGGGTTCTATAATTCACCCCTCCACTTT. Its protein is CASSSRGFYNSPLHF.

DNA of the CDR3: TGCAGCGTTGAGGAAGGCGGTACCTACGAGCAGTACTTC. Its protein is CSVEEGGTYEQYF. The rearrangement joins TRBV29-1 to TRBJ2-7; D is ambiguous. The V end was cut by 3 bases, the J end by 2 bases, with 11 bases between. The CDR3 has 13 amino acids. The germline V gene has CDR1 SQVTM and CDR2 ANQGSEA.

This clone has just one count. This chain links TRBV7-2 with TRBJ2-2, with 14 bases aligning to TRBD2. From germline, CDR1 is SGHTA and CDR2 FQGNSA. CDR3 length: 17 amino acids. J lost 5 bases, V lost 5 bases, and 7 bases had no gene match. The DNA of the CDR3 is TGTGCCAGCAGCACGGGACTAGCGGGAGTGGTTACCGGGGAGCTGTTTTTT. Protein product: CASSTGLAGVVTGELFF.

This clone was seen only once. V gene TRBV11-2 combines with J gene TRBJ2-7; TRBD1 aligns across 9 bases. CDR3 length equals 15 residues. Germline V lookup: CDR1 SGHAT, CDR2 FQNNGV. With V trimmed by 0 bases and J by 5 bases, 5 bases remained unmatched. The CDR3 loop reads CASSLDWDRAHEQYF. CDR3 bases: TGTGCCAGCAGCTTAGATTGGGACAGGGCGCACGAGCAGTACTTC. Looking up the rest from reference TRBV11-2 and TRBJ2-7 gives the full variable domain: EAGVAQSPRYKIIEKRQSVAFWCNPISGHATLYWYQQILGQGPKLLIQFQNNGVVDDSQLPKDRFSAERLKGVDSTLKIQPAKLEDSAVYLCASSLDWDRAHEQYFGPGTRLTVT.

The rearrangement joins TRBV7-6 to TRBJ2-2; D not resolved. The V end lost 1 base, the J end lost 5 bases, and 11 bases lay between the germline ends. From germline, CDR1 is SGHVS and CDR2 FNYEAQ. The CDR3 is made up of 15 amino acids. CDR3 coding DNA: TGTGCCAGCAGCTTAGGGGCCCCCGGTACCGGGGAGCTGTTTTTT. Translating it yields CASSLGAPGTGELFF.

This clone was seen once. The V and J genes are TRBV6-2 or TRBV6-3 and TRBJ2-5; TRBD2 matches at 14 bases. Germline V CDR1 and CDR2: MNHEY, SVGEGT. Unmatched junction bases numbered 9, after V lost 2 bases and J lost 4 bases. The CDR3 is 18 amino acids. CDR3 sequence (DNA): TGTGCCAGCAGTTACCCGGAGGGACTAGCGGGAGTGGGAGAGACCCAGTACTTC. Its protein is CASSYPEGLAGVGETQYF.

This clone was seen just once. This chain connects TRBV19 to TRBJ2-7, with a possible D match to TRBD2 (7 bases). Germline lookup yields CDR1 LNHDA and CDR2 SQIVND (reference sequence). This CDR3 comprises 14 residues. The V end lost 4 bases, the J end lost 7 bases, and 17 bases lay between the germline ends. The CDR3 nucleotides read TGTGCCAGTAGTAGGGGGGCGGGAGTTAAAGAGCAGTACTTC. This encodes CASSRGAGVKEQYF.

The V call is TRBV20-1, the J call TRBJ1-1; D not certain. The CDR3 runs to 11 residues. Germline V CDR1 and CDR2: DFQATT, SNEGSKA (reference sequence). The germline V and J ends were trimmed by 3 bases and 2 bases, with 4 bases remaining between them. The DNA for the CDR3 is TGCAGTGCTAGTCATAACACTGAAGCTTTCTTT. Amino acid sequence: CSASHNTEAFF.

The chain is built from TRBV5-1 and TRBJ2-7, with TRBD1 matching 8 bases. V was clipped by 4 bases and J by 3 bases; unmatched bases: 9. CDR1 is SGHRS, CDR2 YFSETQ, per germline. This CDR3 comprises 15 residues. In nucleotides, the CDR3 is TGCGCCAGCAGCCACGGGACAGGTCTTAGCTACGAGCAGTACTTC. Translating it yields CASSHGTGLSYEQYF.

DNA of the CDR3: TGCGCCAGCAGCTTGGGAGGAGTCCGGACTAGCGGGGAGCAGTTCTTC. Its translation is CASSLGGVRTSGEQFF. The chain couples TRBV5-1 to TRBJ2-1, with TRBD2 matching over 11 bases. This CDR3 has 16 residues. The V and J ends lost 0 bases and 10 bases, in that order; junction bases with no gene match: 9. Per the germline V gene, CDR1 is SGHRS and CDR2 is YFSETQ.

This clone is a singleton in its sample. CDR3 region: CASSYGPNMNTEAFF. The CDR3 nucleotides are TGTGCCAGCAGTTACGGTCCGAACATGAACACTGAAGCTTTCTTT. V is TRBV6-2 or TRBV6-3 and J is TRBJ1-1; D unclear. V shed 2 bases and J shed 0 bases, with 10 bases lying between them. Germline CDR1 is MNHEY and CDR2 is SVGEGT. The CDR3 consists of 15 residues.

J is TRBJ2-7 and V is TRBV5-1; TRBD2 agrees at 9 bases. The CDR3 totals 16 residues. Germline V gives CDR1 SGHRS, CDR2 YFSETQ. V was clipped by 0 bases and J by 5 bases; unmatched bases: 9. The CDR3 DNA reads as TGCGCCAGCAGCTTGGTAGCTAGCGGGAAGCCACACGAGCAGTACTTC. This codes for CASSLVASGKPHEQYF.

The V call is TRBV27, the J call TRBJ2-1; 7 bases match TRBD1. Germline V gene sequence: CDR1 MNHEY, CDR2 SMNVEV (reference sequence). V was pared by 9 bases and J by 3 bases, with 8 bases of the junction left unmatched. This CDR3 has 14 residues. DNA for the CDR3: TGTGCCAGTACCGACAGGGTAAACTACAATGAGCAGTTCTTC. This translates into CASTDRVNYNEQFF.

The gene calls are TRBV7-9 and TRBJ2-1, with 11 bases identical to TRBD2. Germline assignment: CDR1 SEHNR and CDR2 FQNEAQ (reference sequence). The trim removed 5 bases at V and 7 bases at J, leaving 10 bases unmatched. This CDR3 is built from 16 residues. In nucleotides, the CDR3 is TGTGCCAGCAGCCATCTTAGCGGGAGGGGATGGAATGAGCAGTTCTTC. It specifies CASSHLSGRGWNEQFF.

This chain links TRBV19 with TRBJ1-1, with a tentative D call TRBD1 (6 bases). This CDR3 contains 15 residues. Trimming stripped 4 bases from V and 2 bases from J, with 14 bases between. From germline, CDR1 is LNHDA and CDR2 SQIVND (reference sequence). The chain's CDR3 is CASSNIDRKNTEAFF. The CDR3 nucleotides read TGTGCCAGTAGTAACATAGACAGGAAAAACACTGAAGCTTTCTTT.